Detailed here is one T cell receptor (beta chain). Its antigen is not known. These data are taken from a study of T cells after yellow fever vaccination. Findings and limits, study-wide: Post-booster repertoires contained most primary-vaccination clones again (approximately 97% CD4, around 88% CD8).

UMIs were added to TCR cDNA along with a universal primer site when it was made by 5'RACE template switching. TCRdb ran MiXCR on the 5' RACE reads and lists one entry per CDR3 protein. Among around 340,000 distinct CDR3 sequences listed, more than 8.5% were seen once. The receptor's source is a man aged 18 to 35 who received the YFV17D yellow fever vaccine. Source: PBMCs, taken on the day of the first yellow fever vaccination.

The CDR3 nucleotides read TGTGCCAGCAGCTTATCCCCTAGGGGGGAAGTTACCGGGGAGCTGTTTTTT. Amino acid sequence: CASSLSPRGEVTGELFF. This sequence joins TRBV7-7 and TRBJ2-2, with D perhaps being TRBD1 or TRBD2 (6 bases each). V was cut by 2 bases and J by 5 bases, with 18 bases left in between. There are 17 residues in the CDR3. Germline loops: CDR1 SSHAT, CDR2 FNYEAQ (reference sequence).